A selection of T cell receptor beta chains follows, all from one sample in a study of PD-1 blockade in mismatch repair-deficient tumors. Produced via immunoSEQ multiplex PCR; TCRdb's table is partial and in-frame only. The sample includes about 19,000 clones, around 79% of them seen just once. The sequenced sample was PBMCs, obtained 52 weeks after starting pembrolizumab. These receptors were obtained from an adult with mismatch repair-deficient cancer. Both conserved end residues are trimmed from each CDR3.

TRBJ1-3 16 TRBV18 ASSPLGGLPSSGNTIY
TRBJ2-5 9 TRBV20-1 SARLARAQY
TRBJ2-5 9 TRBV20-1 SAPRAGNQY
TRBJ2-5 12 TRBV10-1 ARGLAGGGETQY
TRBJ2-1 14 TRBV5-1 ASSLVGTGPYNEQF
TRBJ2-3 12 TRBV2 ASSRDTTLDTQY
TRBJ2-2 14 TRBV28 ASSLTGTANTGELF
TRBJ1-2 15 TRBV27 ASSLLGTGGIGYGYT
TRBJ1-1 14 TRBV4-1 ASSQATGGDHTEAF
TRBJ2-7 16 TRBV18 ASSPPIAGQGALYEQY
TRBJ2-7 12 TRBV5-6 ASSLFGRDYEQY
TRBJ1-6 14 TRBV19 ASSIRDSFYNSPLH
TRBJ2-2 13 TRBV27 ASSLDLSGTGELF
TRBJ2-7 15 TRBV21-1 ASSKAPSGFPDHEQY
TRBJ1-1 15 TRBV5-4 ASSLAQGLTMNTEAF
TRBJ1-4 14 TRBV7-2 ASSRGVLYQGEKLF
TRBJ1-5 12 TRBV19 ASSARGSNQPQH
TRBJ2-5 13 TRBV7-3 ASSTTSGWQETQY
TRBJ1-6 13 TRBV18 ASSRSGDSYSPLH
TRBJ2-2 12 TRBV7-6 ASSLTGPTGELF
TRBJ2-1 13 TRBV6-4 ASISTSGLYNEQF
TRBJ2-1 15 TRBV5-1 ASSPRPRQSSYNEQF
TRBJ2-2 15 TRBV5-4 ASSLDGSGSDTGELF
TRBJ2-1 12 TRBV7-9 ASSLLGAGNEQF
TRBJ1-1 16 TRBV5-1 ASSLLEGGGVMNTEAF
TRBJ2-5 14 TRBV7-2 ASSLGLAGSQETQY
TRBJ2-5 14 TRBV5-1 ASSPLASGKGETQY
TRBJ1-2 10 TRBV5-6 ASSLMGQIYT
TRBJ1-2 10 TRBV9 ASSARQGGYT
TRBJ2-1 13 TRBV19 ASSMTSGSTNEQF
TRBJ2-2 11 TRBV5-5 ASSLELVGELF
TRBJ2-7 13 TRBV15 ATSRGSTGEYEQY
TRBJ1-4 12 TRBV25-1 ASSWAPVGEKLF
TRBJ1-5 11 TRBV7-2 ASTLQDQGPQH
TRBJ1-6 12 TRBV18 ASSPSGVNSPLH
TRBJ2-7 13 TRBV10-1 ASRGLAGRSYEQY
TRBJ1-6 11 TRBV5-5 ASTWGGDSPLH
TRBJ2-5 12 TRBV5-4 ASADRGRGETQY
TRBJ2-1 11 TRBV18 ASSRQGNNEQF
TRBJ2-7 13 TRBV29-1 SVEGTSGSSYEQY
TRBJ2-3 14 TRBV5-1 ASSLFGQGVSDTQY
TRBJ1-1 10 TRBV18 ASTWGGTEAF
TRBJ2-1 16 TRBV18 ASSPPGGRSENYNEQF
TRBJ2-1 12 TRBV7-3 ASSITAIANEQF
TRBJ2-7 13 TRBV4-1 ASSQWREDSYEQY
TRBJ1-2 12 TRBV2 ASSEPPGRYGYT